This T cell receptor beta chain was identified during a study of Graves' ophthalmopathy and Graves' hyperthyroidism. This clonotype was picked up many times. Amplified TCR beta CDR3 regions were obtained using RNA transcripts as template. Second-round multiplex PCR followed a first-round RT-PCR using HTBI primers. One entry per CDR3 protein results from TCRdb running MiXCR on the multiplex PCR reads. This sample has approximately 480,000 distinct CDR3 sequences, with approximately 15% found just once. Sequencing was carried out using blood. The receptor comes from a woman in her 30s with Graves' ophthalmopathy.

DNA of the CDR3: TGTGCCAGCAGTAGGGACAGGGGTGGAGAGACCCAGTACTTC. It specifies CASSRDRGGETQYF. J is TRBJ2-5 and V is TRBV6-1, with TRBD1 identical over 10 bases. Looked up from germline, CDR1 is MNHNS and CDR2 is SASEGT. V lost 5 bases, J lost 4 bases, and 4 bases stayed unmatched. The CDR3 extends over 14 amino acids.